This TCR beta chain was documented in a study of T cells in Graves' hyperthyroidism and ophthalmopathy (dated by TCRdb to the late 2010s). Looking at the study overall: Peripheral blood was sampled at the time of initial diagnosis, prior to any treatment. TCR V-J signatures able to tell the groups apart were searched for in a discovery cohort of 95 or so patients, of whom about 40 had Graves' ophthalmopathy and around 57 had stable Graves' hyperthyroidism. Prospective prediction of ophthalmopathy was tested in an independent validation cohort consisting of 18 hyperthyroidism patients and approximately 16 patients who later progressed to ophthalmopathy. The 75 to 100 discovery patients were randomly split 7:3 into training and test sets. Thyroid tissue and blood T-cell repertoires from six Graves' hyperthyroidism patients were also compared in the study. Once sampling was done, hyperthyroidism patients were given methimazole at a starting dose of 30 mg daily, whereas ophthalmopathy patients were given high-dose intravenous methylprednisolone. The paper reports TCR Vbeta CDR3 sequencing of about 140 peripheral blood samples: 43 ophthalmopathy, 75 to 80 hyperthyroidism and around 17 progressor patients.

Stable Graves' hyperthyroidism was defined as the absence of progression to ophthalmopathy over 18 months of follow-up. Hyperthyroidism patients were newly diagnosed, with disease duration under 2 months, and aged 18 to 65 years. The study excluded patients with uncontrolled infections, other autoimmune diseases, pregnancy or lactation. Diagnoses were based on clinical symptoms, serum thyroxine and TRAb, thyroid ultrasound and orbital computed tomography. PBMCs were isolated from about 9 ml of fresh peripheral blood by Ficoll-Paque density gradient centrifugation. Trizol reagent was used to extract total RNA, and RNA quality was then checked on an Agilent 2100 Bioanalyzer. Trimming costs V 4 bases and J 6 bases, and their ends lie 10 bases apart. CDR1 is given as LGHDT and CDR2 as YNNKEL, both from the germline V gene (reference sequence). Measured from the cysteine to the phenylalanine, the CDR3 is 13 residues long. The only DNA kept is the CDR3, 39 bases in frame from the first base.

Broad study findings and their caveats: In cross-validation, a model built on a 13 V-J signature told ophthalmopathy apart from stable hyperthyroidism with approximately 90% sensitivity and around 81% specificity, and in testing the same model reached 80%/75%. During validation, the model predicted progression to ophthalmopathy a median of around 7 months ahead of onset, with around 70% sensitivity and under 85% specificity. Most expanded thyroid clonotypes (frequency above 0.001) were also found in blood, which suggests that blood repertoires may mirror thyroid immune responses. No statistical method was used to set the sample size in advance, and investigators knew the group allocation.

This clonotype was recorded many times. Its cognate antigen has yet to be identified. No clone much larger than this one lies a single base away; base qualities are absent. Amplification of TCR beta CDR3 regions was carried out from RNA transcripts. A first-round RT-PCR of the TCR CDR3 used the HTBI primer set with the Qiagen OneStep RT-PCR kit. Libraries were constructed in a second round of multiplex PCR, after which size selection and purification were performed. Paired-end sequencing of the libraries was performed with 100 bp reads on an Illumina HiSeq2000. The authors' analysis ran thus. SOAPnuke was used to process the raw data, with reads discarded if the reads contained adapters or uncalled bases, had a mean Phred below 15, or lacked an exact constant-primer or identifier match. High-quality paired reads were merged with COPE v1.2.5, and unique nucleotide sequences were defined as clonotypes. MiTCR v1.1 was used to align the clonotypes against IMGT TRBV, TRBD and TRBJ reference segments. The analysis included only V-J combinations with a frequency above 0.0001, which together covered more than 98% of the repertoires. The TCS score was defined as F50 (clonal expansion) divided by E x V (chaos), with BLOSUM62-based TCRdist calculated between CDR3 peptides within each V-J. Welch's t-statistics and random forest reduced roughly 530 V-J features to 10 to 15, which were used in a naive Bayes classifier (R e1071). The raw public reads went through TCRdb reprocessing: fastp at Q25, MiXCR clone calling, in-frame beta chains kept. All rows with the same CDR3 protein become a single entry with the most common DNA and genes. It is TCRdb's table, rather than the study itself, that gives the V and J calls and clone size. Here the sample has 95,000 to 110,000 distinct CDR3 sequences; 16% occur a single time. The top ten hold about 40% of the sample.

Recombination connected TRBV3-1 to TRBJ2-1; TRBD2 might be the D gene, on 5 matching bases. The receptor comes from a woman aged 45-65 years with Graves' hyperthyroidism. Sequencing was done on a sample of blood. The DNA is TGTGCCAGCAGCCTGAGGGAAGTCAATGAGCAGTTCTTC. The translation is CASSLREVNEQFF.